This T cell receptor (beta chain) was captured by sequencing in a study of T-cell reconstitution after alpha-beta-depleted transplantation in children. With regard to this clonotype: Its target is unknown.

J gave up 5 bases and V 4 bases, and 8 bases lay outside the gene matches. Germline CDR1 SQVTM, CDR2 ANQGSEA. The CDR3 consists of 14 residues. Overall study results and limits: Two months or so post-transplant, alpha-beta T cells reportedly derived from several hundred expanded graft clones.

Unique molecular identifiers featured in how the TCRbeta library was prepared. A single record per CDR3 protein comes from TCRdb applying MiXCR to the PCR reads. The profile shows hundreds of thousands of distinct CDR3 sequences, 15% to 20% of them singletons. The source is a boy in the first two years of life who had a stem cell transplant for Wiskott-Aldrich syndrome, so the T cells may come from the graft donor. Sequencing was performed on PBMCs, mostly from graft donor cells, taken 360 days after TCRalphabeta/CD19-depleted stem cell transplant. The genes are TRBV29-1 and TRBJ2-7; 10 bases match TRBD1. As DNA, the CDR3 is TGCAGCGTTGGGCCCCGGGACAGGGGTCACGAGCAGTACTTC. Its translation is CSVGPRDRGHEQYF.